This T cell receptor beta chain was documented in a study of identifying expanded T cells in peripheral blood. With regard to this clone: What it recognizes is unknown.

The CDR3 consists of 14 residues. Losses at the gene ends were 8 bases for V and 6 bases for J; bases not matched to a gene: 8. The V gene's germline CDR1 is LNHDA and CDR2 SQIVND (reference sequence). Using immunoSEQ multiplex PCR, the repertoire was profiled, and TCRdb retains in-frame clones only, with some absent. The sample consists of 65,000 to 95,000 clones, roughly 84% of them appearing once. Study findings and constraints: Clone count variance between roughly 2-week samples rose with total template count.

Source material: blood. The receptor was derived from a person aged 18 to 70 in good health. V is TRBV19 and J is TRBJ1-4; 8 positions agree with TRBD1. The CDR3 region is CASGRTGRDEKLFF. The CDR3 DNA follows: TGTGCCAGTGGACGGACAGGGAGAGATGAAAAACTGTTTTTT.